These 4 T cell receptor beta chains were all obtained from the same sample, sequenced in a study of cytomegalovirus exposure and HLA in healthy donors. 60 Vbeta and 13 Jbeta primers were used in PCR. Measured with immunoSEQ multiplex PCR; TCRdb has only the in-frame clones, and not every one. The table has some 98,000 clones, roughly 10% seen once. Sequenced sample: PBMCs. These receptors came from a man aged 50 or older in good health and CMV-seropositive.

The chain uses TRBV25-1 and TRBJ1-3; maybe TRBD1 (6 bases). V was pared by 6 bases and J by 2 bases, with 17 bases between. Germline V gives CDR1 MGHDK, CDR2 SYGVNS. The CDR3 is 16 amino acids. The CDR3 DNA sequence: TGTGCCAGCAGAGACAACAGGGTTCTTACTGGAAACACCATATATTTT. Its translation: CASRDNRVLTGNTIYF.

The chain recombines TRBV4-2 with TRBJ2-1; 14 bases line up with TRBD2. Germline V gives CDR1 LGHNA, CDR2 YNFKEQ. The CDR3 runs to 18 residues. After removal of 1 base from V and 3 bases from J, the junction contained 5 bases not matched to a gene. Here the CDR3 DNA reads TGTGCCAGCAGCCAAGCTCGACTAGCGGGAGGGTACTACAATGAGCAGTTCTTC. Amino acid sequence: CASSQARLAGGYYNEQFF.

This clone was found a few times. The V gene is TRBV9, the J gene TRBJ1-3; D ambiguous. The CDR3 runs to 12 residues. The germline V and J ends were trimmed by 3 bases and 9 bases, with 10 bases remaining between them. Per the germline V gene, CDR1 is SGDLS and CDR2 is YYNGEE. CDR3 protein: CASSAAGGTIYF. The CDR3 region has the DNA TGTGCCAGCAGCGCCGCTGGCGGCACCATATATTTT.

The CDR3 reads CASSSGETQYF. The CDR3 region has the DNA TGTGCCAGCTCCTCGGGAGAGACCCAGTACTTC. The chain carries TRBV18 and TRBJ2-5; D is uncertain. V lost 6 bases and J 4 bases, leaving 6 bases between the germline ends. CDR1 is KGHSH, CDR2 LQKENI, per germline. The CDR3 is 11 amino acids.